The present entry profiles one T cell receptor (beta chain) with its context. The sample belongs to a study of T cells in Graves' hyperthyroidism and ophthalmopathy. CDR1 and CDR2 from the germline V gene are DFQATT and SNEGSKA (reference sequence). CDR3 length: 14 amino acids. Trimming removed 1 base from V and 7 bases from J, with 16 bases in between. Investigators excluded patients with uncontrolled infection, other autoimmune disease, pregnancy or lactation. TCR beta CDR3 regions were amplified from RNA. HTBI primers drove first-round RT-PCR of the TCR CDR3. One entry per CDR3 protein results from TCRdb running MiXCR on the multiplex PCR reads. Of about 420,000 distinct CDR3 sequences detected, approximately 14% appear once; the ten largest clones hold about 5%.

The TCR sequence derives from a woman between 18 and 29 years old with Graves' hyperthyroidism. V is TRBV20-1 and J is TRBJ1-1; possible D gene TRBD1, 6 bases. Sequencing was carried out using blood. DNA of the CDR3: TGCAGTGCTAGAGGGGGGGGGGGGCTCAGTGAAGCTTTCTTT. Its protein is CSARGGGGLSEAFF.